The clone carrying this T cell receptor beta chain turned up a few times. What it binds is not known. Peripheral blood, together with lesional scalp punch biopsies, was collected from alopecia areata patients. This record comes from a study of CD8+ T cells in alopecia areata. Across the whole study: Tofacitinib administration persisted for 6 to 18 months, succeeded by 6 months off drug.

Trimming removed 4 bases at V and 2 bases at J, with 9 bases between. Germline values: CDR1 MNHEY, CDR2 SMNVEV (reference sequence). The CDR3 consists of 15 residues. Notes on the study in general: Tissue-resident alphabeta T cells belonging to normal skin likewise get sequenced within scalp specimens. Higher clonality and more expanded CD8+ clones appeared in lesional than normal scalp.

Extracted from the samples, RNA was reverse transcribed into cDNA to serve as the sequencing template. Data came from immunoSEQ multiplex PCR; TCRdb stores just in-frame clones and leaves some out. The repertoire includes about 150,000 clones, roughly 61% of them detected once, and 5% to 7% sits in the top ten. The sequence was obtained from a human donor with alopecia areata. The material was CD4+ T cells sorted from blood, obtained at week 0. This chain connects TRBV27 to TRBJ2-6; TRBD1 might be the D (6 bases). The CDR3, as DNA: TGTGCCAGCAGTTCGCAGGGGACTGGGGCCAACGTCCTGACTTTC. It specifies CASSSQGTGANVLTF.